The 13 T cell receptor beta chains in this list originate from one sample, sequenced in a study of human T cells and chemical hapten exposure. Each CDR3 protein gets one entry after TCRdb re-called the RACE reads with MiXCR. This sample has roughly 190,000 distinct CDR3 sequences; more than 20% occur once, and the top ten carry roughly 6.7%. Sample time point: patch test 1, 2 weeks after DPC sensitization. This sample's treatment: therapeutic diphenylcyclopropenone sensitization with weekly scalp DPC. Sequenced material: whole blood, taken in connection with sensitization to the hapten diphenylcyclopropenone (DPC). These TCRs come from a woman aged 50 to 60 with alopecia areata. Some clones in this sample may be carry-over from other donors' samples.

The V call is TRBV20-1, the J call TRBJ1-1, with a possible D match to TRBD1 (5 bases). The CDR3 totals 12 residues. Germline V gives CDR1 DFQATT, CDR2 SNEGSKA (reference sequence). V was clipped by 3 bases and J by 1 base, with 6 bases between them. The CDR3 nucleotides are TGCAGTGCTAGGGGACCGAACACTGAAGCTTTCTTT. Its protein product is CSARGPNTEAFF.

This chain connects TRBV7-2 to TRBJ1-5, with D possibly being TRBD1 (5 bases). With 3 bases removed from V and 4 bases from J, the gap between germline ends came to 16 bases. The CDR3 extends over 16 amino acids. Per germline, CDR1 SGHTA and CDR2 FQGNSA. The CDR3: CASSLYSGTGNQPQHF. DNA of the CDR3: TGTGCCAGCAGCTTGTACTCCGGGACGGGGAATCAGCCCCAGCATTTT.

This clonotype was counted between two and nine times. This chain uses TRBV6-5 with TRBJ2-7, with 8 positions matching TRBD1. V gave up 6 bases and J gave up 6 bases; unmatched junction bases: 10. From germline, CDR1 is MNHEY and CDR2 SVGAGI. The CDR3 length is 14 residues. DNA of the CDR3: TGTGCCAGCAGACAAGACAGGGGTCGAGGCGAGCAGTACTTC. Translating it yields CASRQDRGRGEQYF.

This clonotype occurred a few times. This chain links TRBV10-3 with TRBJ2-7; D may be TRBD1 (5 bases). The length of the CDR3 is 12 residues. V dropped 7 bases and J dropped 6 bases, with 13 bases sitting between them. Germline V CDR1 and CDR2: ENHRY, SYGVKD. The CDR3 spells CAINSGSGEQYF. For the CDR3, the DNA is TGTGCCATCAACTCAGGGTCCGGCGAGCAGTACTTC.

This clonotype appeared a few times. The V gene is TRBV7-9, the J gene TRBJ1-1; 7 bases match TRBD1. The CDR3 is 14 residues long. The ends lost 5 bases at V and 11 bases at J; junction bases unmatched: 14. In germline, CDR1 is SEHNR, CDR2 FQNEAQ (reference sequence). The CDR3, as DNA: TGTGCCAGCAGCAACACCGGGACAGAAGGCGCGGCTTTCTTT. Translating gives CASSNTGTEGAAFF. Based on the CDR3 plus reference TRBV7-9 and TRBJ1-1, the full variable domain is DTGVSQNPRHKITKRGQNVTFRCDPISEHNRLYWYRQTLGQGPEFLTYFQNEAQLEKSRLLSDRFSAERPKGSFSTLEIQRTEQGDSAMYLCASSNTGTEGAAFFGQGTRLTVV.

This clonotype was detected only a few times. This chain connects TRBV20-1 to TRBJ2-1, with 7 nucleotides matching TRBD1. The CDR3 spans 12 residues. Germline V gene data show CDR1 as DFQATT and CDR2 as SNEGSKA (reference sequence). This CDR3 is CSVGTAYNEQFF. The CDR3 nucleotides are TGCAGCGTCGGGACAGCTTACAATGAGCAGTTCTTC.

This clonotype has just a few counts. V is TRBV20-1 and J is TRBJ1-1; weak D call: TRBD1 (6 bases). This CDR3 spans 13 amino acids. CDR1 DFQATT and CDR2 SNEGSKA come from the germline V gene (reference sequence). With 7 bases removed from V and 3 bases from J, the gap between germline ends came to 15 bases. The CDR3 here is CSVKPQGYTEAFF. The CDR3 DNA is TGCAGTGTAAAACCACAGGGATACACTGAAGCTTTCTTT.

The genes are TRBV12-3 or TRBV12-4 and TRBJ2-1, with TRBD1 matching over 7 bases. This CDR3 comprises 14 residues. J lost 7 bases, V lost 5 bases, and 8 bases had no gene match. This CDR3 is CASSHGQDRNEQFF. The DNA for the CDR3 is TGTGCCAGCAGTCACGGACAGGATAGGAATGAGCAGTTCTTC.

V usage is TRBV20-1 and J usage is TRBJ2-7; TRBD1 is a possible D gene (6 bases). The germline V gene has CDR1 DFQATT and CDR2 SNEGSKA (reference sequence). Deletions cut 3 bases from V and 4 bases from J, with 13 bases between. CDR3 length: 13 amino acids. CDR3 sequence reads: CSASPRTAYEQYF. Here the CDR3 DNA reads TGCAGTGCTAGCCCCAGGACAGCATACGAGCAGTACTTC.

This clonotype was counted many times. The gene calls are TRBV9 and TRBJ2-1, with D uncertain. The V and J ends lost 0 bases and 6 bases respectively, with 16 bases between them. The CDR3 extends over 16 amino acids. Germline CDR1 is SGDLS and CDR2 is YYNGEE. The CDR3 region is CASSVDPGRPANEQFF. For the CDR3, the DNA is TGTGCCAGCAGCGTAGACCCGGGCCGCCCAGCCAATGAGCAGTTCTTC.

The J gene is TRBJ2-5, the V gene TRBV7-9; the D gene could be TRBD1 or TRBD2 (5 bases each). The CDR3 spans 13 residues. V was shortened by 6 bases and J by 2 bases, with 10 bases between the two germline ends. Per germline, CDR1 SEHNR and CDR2 FQNEAQ (reference sequence). Here the CDR3 DNA reads TGTGCCAGCAGGGGACGTACTCAAGAGACCCAGTACTTC. Translating it yields CASRGRTQETQYF.

This clonotype appeared a single time. The chain has TRBV5-1 and TRBJ2-7, with TRBD1 as a possible D gene (5 bases). CDR1 and CDR2 (germline): SGHRS, YFSETQ. Between the trimmed V and J ends, which lost 7 bases and 4 bases, there was a span of 12 bases. This CDR3 contains 12 residues. CDR3 region: CASPTTGYEQYF. CDR3 nucleotides: TGCGCCAGCCCTACCACAGGATACGAGCAGTACTTC.

The table lists this clonotype with a few counts. The chain links TRBV7-2 to TRBJ2-5, with a weak D call TRBD2 (6 bases). Trimming shortened V by 3 bases and J by 4 bases, and 12 bases separated the two germline ends. This CDR3 spans 14 amino acids. The V gene's germline CDR1 is SGHTA and CDR2 FQGNSA. The CDR3 loop reads CASSFGGKRETQYF. CDR3 coding DNA: TGTGCCAGCAGCTTTGGAGGGAAGCGAGAGACCCAGTACTTC.